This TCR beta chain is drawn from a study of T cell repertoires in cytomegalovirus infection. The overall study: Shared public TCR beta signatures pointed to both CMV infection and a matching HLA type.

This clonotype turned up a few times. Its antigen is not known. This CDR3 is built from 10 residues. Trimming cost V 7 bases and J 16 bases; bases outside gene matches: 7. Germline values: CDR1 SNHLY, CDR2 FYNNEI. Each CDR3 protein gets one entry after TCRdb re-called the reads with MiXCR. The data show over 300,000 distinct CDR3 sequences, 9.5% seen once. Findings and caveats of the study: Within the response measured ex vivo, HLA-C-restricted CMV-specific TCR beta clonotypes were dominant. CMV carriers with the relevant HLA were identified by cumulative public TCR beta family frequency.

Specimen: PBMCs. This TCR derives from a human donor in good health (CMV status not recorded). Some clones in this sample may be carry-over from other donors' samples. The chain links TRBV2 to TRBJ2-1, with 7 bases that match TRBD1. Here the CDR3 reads CASTGTALFF. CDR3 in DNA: TGTGCCAGCACCGGGACAGCTCTATTCTTC.